Following are 3 T cell receptor beta chains from one sample sequenced in a study of blood T cell repertoires in COVID-19. Sequencing was performed with immunoSEQ multiplex PCR; in TCRdb, only in-frame clones are kept and a portion is missing. The sample holds a few hundred thousand clones; over 80% are singletons and the top ten take 4.6%. Sequenced material: peripheral blood. The receptors stem from a man aged 60 to 69 who had recovered from COVID-19.

The chain joins TRBV2 to TRBJ2-1; unclear D gene. The CDR3 runs to 15 residues. V shed 1 base and J shed 2 bases, with 9 bases lying between them. Germline V CDR1 and CDR2: SNHLY, FYNNEI. CDR3 protein: CASSEVGQTYNEQFF. The CDR3 bases are TGTGCCAGCAGTGAAGTTGGCCAGACCTACAATGAGCAGTTCTTC.

This clone was picked up one time. This chain connects TRBV5-1 to TRBJ1-1; the D gene is possibly TRBD1 (5 bases). The germline gives CDR1 SGHRS, CDR2 YFSETQ. This CDR3 contains 14 residues. V was shortened by 2 bases and J by 6 bases, with 14 bases between the two germline ends. CDR3 in DNA: TGCGCCAGCAGCTTTCTAGGGGAATCACCTGAAGCTTTCTTT. This encodes CASSFLGESPEAFF.

The chain couples TRBV6-5 to TRBJ2-7; 7 nucleotides match TRBD1. This CDR3 has 14 residues. With V trimmed by 8 bases and J by 2 bases, 9 bases remained unmatched. Germline loops: CDR1 MNHEY, CDR2 SVGAGI. DNA for the CDR3: TGTGCCAGCTCACGTTCCCAGGGGGCCTACGAGCAGTACTTC. Translation gives CASSRSQGAYEQYF.